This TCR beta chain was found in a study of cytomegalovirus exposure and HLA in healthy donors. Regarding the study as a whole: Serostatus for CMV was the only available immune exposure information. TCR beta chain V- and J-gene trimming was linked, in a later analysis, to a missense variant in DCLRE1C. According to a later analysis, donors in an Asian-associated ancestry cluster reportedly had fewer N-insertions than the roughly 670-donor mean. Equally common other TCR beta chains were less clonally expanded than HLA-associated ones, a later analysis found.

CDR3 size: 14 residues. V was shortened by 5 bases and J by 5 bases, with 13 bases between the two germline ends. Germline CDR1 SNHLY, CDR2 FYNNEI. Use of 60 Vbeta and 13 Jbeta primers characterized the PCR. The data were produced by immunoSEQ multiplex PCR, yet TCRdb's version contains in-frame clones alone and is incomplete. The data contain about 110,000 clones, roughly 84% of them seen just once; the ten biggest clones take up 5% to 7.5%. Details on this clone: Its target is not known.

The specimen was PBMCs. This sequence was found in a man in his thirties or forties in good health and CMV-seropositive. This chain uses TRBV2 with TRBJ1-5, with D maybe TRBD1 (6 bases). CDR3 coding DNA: TGTGCCAGCAGTCAACAGGGATTCGATCAGCCCCAGCATTTT. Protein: CASSQQGFDQPQHF.